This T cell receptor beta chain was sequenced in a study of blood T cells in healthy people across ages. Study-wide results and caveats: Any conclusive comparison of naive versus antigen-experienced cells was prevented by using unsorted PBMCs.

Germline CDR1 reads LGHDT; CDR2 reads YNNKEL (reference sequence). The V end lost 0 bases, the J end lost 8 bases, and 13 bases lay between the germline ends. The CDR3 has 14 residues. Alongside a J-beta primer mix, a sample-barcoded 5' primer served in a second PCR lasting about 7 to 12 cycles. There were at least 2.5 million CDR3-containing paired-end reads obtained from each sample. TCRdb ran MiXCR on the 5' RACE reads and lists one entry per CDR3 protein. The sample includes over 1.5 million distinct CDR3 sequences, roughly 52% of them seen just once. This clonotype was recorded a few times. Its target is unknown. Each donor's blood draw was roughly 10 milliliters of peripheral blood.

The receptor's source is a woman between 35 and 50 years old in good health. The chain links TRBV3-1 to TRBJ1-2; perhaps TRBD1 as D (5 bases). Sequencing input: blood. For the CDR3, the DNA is TGTGCCAGCAGCCAAGACAGGGTCCTAGGCGGCTACACCTTC. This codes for CASSQDRVLGGYTF.